These 8 T cell receptor beta chains share one sample of origin, sequenced in a study of blood T cell repertoires in COVID-19. TCRdb's table, derived via immunoSEQ multiplex PCR, lists solely in-frame clones and lacks some. Of 350,000 or so clones listed, about 90% are singletons. Sequences were obtained from PBMCs or T cells enriched from blood (not recorded which). These TCRs come from a woman in her twenties or thirties who had been exposed to COVID-19.

The V and J genes are TRBV29-1 and TRBJ1-2, with TRBD1 matching over 9 bases. Germline loops: CDR1 SQVTM, CDR2 ANQGSEA. Trimming removed 3 bases from V and 4 bases from J; junction bases left unmatched: 3. This CDR3 is 13 amino acids long. CDR3 DNA: TGCAGCGTTGACGGACAGGGGACCTATGGCTACACCTTC. Protein product: CSVDGQGTYGYTF. The entire variable domain, with the rest obtained from reference TRBV29-1 and TRBJ1-2, is as follows: SAVISQKPSRDICQRGTSLTIQCQVDSQVTMMFWYRQQPGQSLTLIATANQGSEATYESGFVIDKFPISRPNLTFSTLTVSNMSPEDSSIYLCSVDGQGTYGYTFGSGTRLTVV.

A single count supports this clone. V is TRBV9 and J is TRBJ2-1, with D maybe TRBD2 (6 bases). This CDR3 spans 15 amino acids. V was shortened by 0 bases and J by 2 bases, with 9 bases between the two germline ends. Germline assignment: CDR1 SGDLS and CDR2 YYNGEE. The CDR3 sequence: CASSVGSGPYNEQFF. The DNA of the CDR3 is TGTGCCAGCAGCGTAGGGAGCGGGCCCTACAATGAGCAGTTCTTC.

The V call is TRBV6-1, the J call TRBJ1-5; the D gene is possibly TRBD1 (6 bases). CDR1 MNHNS and CDR2 SASEGT come from the germline V gene. The CDR3 is 15 amino acids. Trimming took 3 bases from V and 2 from J, leaving 11 bases between them. CDR3 bases: TGTGCCAGCAGTGAGACGACAGGCCGCAATCAGCCCCAGCATTTT. As protein: CASSETTGRNQPQHF.

V and J are TRBV9 and TRBJ1-6; D may be TRBD1 (5 bases). V was cut by 0 bases and J by 9 bases, with 10 bases left in between. The length of the CDR3 is 14 residues. Germline assignment: CDR1 SGDLS and CDR2 YYNGEE. CDR3 DNA sequence: TGTGCCAGCAGCGTAGGGGGTAGGGGTTCACCCCTCCACTTT. Encoded protein: CASSVGGRGSPLHF. Drawing the rest from reference TRBV9 and TRBJ1-6, the complete variable domain is DSGVTQTPKHLITATGQRVTLRCSPRSGDLSVYWYQQSLDQGLQFLIQYYNGEERAKGNILERFSAQQFPDLHSELNLSSLELGDSALYFCASSVGGRGSPLHFGNGTRLTVT.

This clone was recorded only once. J is TRBJ2-7 and V is TRBV28; possibly TRBD1 for D (6 bases). Trimming took 4 bases from V and 5 from J, leaving 24 bases between them. This CDR3 has 17 residues. The germline CDR1 and CDR2 sequences are MDHEN and SYDVKM. CDR3 nucleotides: TGTGCCAGCAGTTCTCCCTCACGTCGACAGGTTGGGGACGAGCAGTACTTC. As protein: CASSSPSRRQVGDEQYF.

V gene TRBV7-8 combines with J gene TRBJ2-7; 7 bases align to TRBD2. Per the germline V gene, CDR1 is SGHVS and CDR2 is FQNEAQ. The length of the CDR3 is 14 residues. V lost 5 bases, J lost 3 bases, and 7 bases stayed unmatched. CDR3 sequence reads: CASSRAGLGYEQYF. CDR3 in DNA: TGTGCCAGCAGCCGAGCGGGACTGGGCTACGAGCAGTACTTC.

This chain joins TRBV5-1 and TRBJ2-5; 7 bases align to TRBD1. Per the germline V gene, CDR1 is SGHRS and CDR2 is YFSETQ. Losses at the gene ends were 2 bases for V and 2 bases for J; bases not matched to a gene: 9. This CDR3 spans 16 amino acids. This chain's CDR3 is CASSLDPTGRQETQYF. The CDR3 DNA sequence: TGCGCCAGCAGCTTAGACCCGACAGGGAGACAAGAGACCCAGTACTTC.

The rearrangement joins TRBV7-3 to TRBJ2-5; 12 bases are shared with TRBD2. CDR3 length: 15 residues. Germline loops: CDR1 SGHTA, CDR2 FQGTGA. The J segment lost 4 bases and the V segment lost 5 bases, leaving 5 bases of the junction unmatched. The CDR3 DNA is TGTGCCAGCAGCACGACTAGCGGGAGAGGAGAGACCCAGTACTTC. This codes for CASSTTSGRGETQYF.